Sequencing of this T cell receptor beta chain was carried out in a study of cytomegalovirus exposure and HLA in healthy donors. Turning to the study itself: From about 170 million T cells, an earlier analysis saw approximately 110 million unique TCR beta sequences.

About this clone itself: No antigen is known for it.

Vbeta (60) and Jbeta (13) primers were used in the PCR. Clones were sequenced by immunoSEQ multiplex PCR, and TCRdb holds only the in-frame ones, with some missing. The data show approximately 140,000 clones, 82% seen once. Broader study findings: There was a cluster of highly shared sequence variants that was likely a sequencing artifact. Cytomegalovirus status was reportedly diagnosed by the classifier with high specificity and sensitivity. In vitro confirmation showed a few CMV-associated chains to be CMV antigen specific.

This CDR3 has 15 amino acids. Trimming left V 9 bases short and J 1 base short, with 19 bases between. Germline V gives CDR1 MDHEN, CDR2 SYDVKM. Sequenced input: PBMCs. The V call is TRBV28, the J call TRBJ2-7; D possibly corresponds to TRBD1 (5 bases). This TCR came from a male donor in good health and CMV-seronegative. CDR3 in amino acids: CARDFMTQGSYEQYF. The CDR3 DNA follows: TGTGCCAGAGACTTCATGACCCAGGGATCCTACGAGCAGTACTTC.